Listed below are T cell receptor beta chains from one sample, sequenced in a study of control samples from healthy donors and cancer patients. The assay was immunoSEQ multiplex PCR, and TCRdb's table has in-frame clones only and misses some. Of tens of thousands of clones listed, 88% are singletons. Sequences were obtained from PBMCs. The source of these receptors is a man between 50 and 59 years old with head and neck cancer. The CDR3 runs from the conserved cysteine through the conserved F or W. The D gene is left open where the match is weak. Only part of the rows carry a size: once, few, many, or a class if the clone is expanded.

J | V | D | size | length | CDR3 | DNA
TRBJ2-5 | TRBV24-1 | TRBD2 | few | 17 | CATSAPGLAGGGETQYF | TGTGCCACCAGTGCCCCCGGACTAGCGGGGGGCGGGGAGACCCAGTACTTC
TRBJ1-5 | TRBV28 | . | . | 14 | CASSLEVSNQPQHF | TGTGCCAGCAGTTTAGAGGTTAGCAATCAGCCCCAGCATTTT
TRBJ2-3 | TRBV25-1 | . | . | 15 | CASSGTHLRGDTQYF | TGTGCCAGCAGTGGGACGCACCTACGCGGGGATACGCAGTATTTT
TRBJ2-1 | TRBV3-1/TRBV3-2 | . | . | 16 | CASSRSGWGAYNEQFF | TGTGCCAGCAGCCGTAGCGGGTGGGGGGCTTACAATGAGCAGTTCTTC
TRBJ2-5 | TRBV2 | TRBD1 | . | 13 | CASSVRGQETQYF | TGTGCCAGCAGTGTCAGGGGGCAAGAGACCCAGTACTTC
TRBJ1-2 | TRBV29-1 | TRBD1 | once | 13 | CSVRQGKDYGYTF | TGCAGCGTTCGACAGGGTAAGGACTATGGCTACACCTTC
TRBJ2-1 | TRBV11-3 | TRBD2 | once | 16 | CASSRWTSGDYNEQFF | TGTGCCAGCAGTAGGTGGACTAGCGGGGATTACAATGAGCAGTTCTTC
TRBJ2-7 | TRBV7-2 | TRBD2 | . | 17 | CASSLGTSGRFSYEQYF | TGTGCCAGCAGCTTGGGGACTAGCGGGAGATTCTCCTACGAGCAGTACTTC
TRBJ2-7 | TRBV10-1 | TRBD1 | few | 12 | CASTGTGNEQYF | TGCGCCAGCACCGGGACAGGGAACGAGCAGTACTTC
TRBJ2-1 | TRBV29-1 | TRBD1 | . | 13 | CSVDGDRVDEQFF | TGCAGCGTTGACGGGGACAGGGTTGATGAGCAGTTCTTC
TRBJ2-7 | TRBV29-1 | TRBD1 | . | 13 | CSVPGTGLDEQYF | TGCAGCGTTCCCGGGACAGGCCTCGACGAGCAGTACTTC
TRBJ1-6 | TRBV30 | . | . | 15 | CAWSPTGSYNSPLHF | TGTGCCTGGAGTCCTACAGGATCCTATAATTCACCCCTCCACTTT
TRBJ2-7 | TRBV6-2/TRBV6-3 | . | . | 12 | CASSLQAYEQYF | TGTGCCAGCAGTCTGCAAGCCTACGAGCAGTACTTC
TRBJ1-1 | TRBV6-1 | . | . | 12 | CASSEARSRAFF | TGTGCCAGCAGTGAAGCACGGTCTCGGGCTTTCTTT
TRBJ2-2 | TRBV5-8 | TRBD1 | once | 15 | CASSFDREETGELFF | TGTGCCAGCAGTTTTGACAGGGAAGAAACCGGGGAGCTGTTTTTT
TRBJ1-2 | TRBV28 | TRBD1 | . | 13 | CASSADRGYGYTF | TGTGCCAGCAGTGCGGACAGGGGCTATGGCTACACCTTC
TRBJ2-7 | TRBV7-2 | TRBD2 | . | 15 | CASTNLGGGDYEQYF | TGTGCCAGCACCAACCTCGGCGGGGGGGACTACGAGCAGTACTTC
TRBJ2-1 | TRBV29-1 | . | . | 15 | CSVEESLPGRDEQFF | TGCAGCGTTGAAGAATCCCTACCAGGGCGGGATGAGCAGTTCTTC
TRBJ2-1 | TRBV28 | . | . | 13 | CASTLIGRNEQFF | TGTGCCAGCACCCTCATTGGACGCAATGAGCAGTTCTTC
TRBJ2-7 | TRBV19 | TRBD2 | . | 16 | CASSPRGRAEAYEQYF | TGTGCCAGTAGTCCCCGAGGGAGGGCGGAAGCTTACGAGCAGTACTTC
TRBJ2-2 | TRBV6-5 | . | . | 13 | CASSFGGSGELFF | TGTGCCAGCAGTTTCGGGGGCTCCGGGGAGCTGTTTTTT
TRBJ1-6 | TRBV2 | . | . | 13 | CASSEGPYSPLHF | TGTGCCAGCAGTGAGGGGCCGTATTCACCCCTCCACTTT
TRBJ2-1 | TRBV28 | TRBD1 | . | 17 | CASSLGWSGGTGGEQFF | TGTGCCAGCAGTTTAGGTTGGTCAGGCGGGACAGGTGGTGAGCAGTTCTTC
TRBJ2-7 | TRBV7-9 | . | . | 11 | CASSQQYEQYF | TGTGCCAGCAGCCAACAATACGAGCAGTACTTC
TRBJ2-7 | TRBV7-2 | TRBD1 | . | 15 | CASSHRTGGGIGQYF | TGTGCCAGCAGTCACCGGACAGGGGGAGGAATTGGGCAGTACTTC
TRBJ1-5 | TRBV5-5 | . | . | 12 | CASSLGGRPQHF | TGTGCCAGCAGCTTGGGGGGTCGGCCCCAGCATTTT
TRBJ2-5 | TRBV12-3/TRBV12-4 | TRBD1 | . | 13 | CASRQGKGETQYF | TGTGCCAGCCGACAGGGGAAGGGGGAGACCCAGTACTTC
TRBJ1-1 | TRBV7-9 | . | . | 15 | CASSKDGGRASEAFF | TGTGCCAGCAGCAAGGATGGGGGCCGGGCTTCTGAAGCTTTCTTT
TRBJ1-5 | TRBV20-1 | . | . | 16 | CSASRSQGTSNQPQHF | TGCAGTGCTAGTAGGTCCCAGGGGACCTCCAATCAGCCCCAGCATTTT
TRBJ1-1 | TRBV3-1/TRBV3-2 | . | . | 14 | CASSLRGRTTEAFF | TGTGCCAGCAGCCTCAGGGGCAGGACCACTGAAGCTTTCTTT
TRBJ1-1 | TRBV30 | . | once | 13 | CAWSDLGDTEAFF | TGTGCCTGGAGTGACCTCGGAGACACTGAAGCTTTCTTT
TRBJ2-7 | TRBV12-3/TRBV12-4 | . | . | 12 | CASRGRTYEQYF | TGTGCCAGCAGAGGACGGACCTACGAGCAGTACTTC
TRBJ2-1 | TRBV7-2 | . | . | 15 | CASGGWGPAYNEQFF | TGTGCCAGCGGGGGGTGGGGGCCAGCCTACAATGAGCAGTTCTTC
TRBJ2-5 | TRBV5-1 | TRBD2 | . | 16 | CASSRGTSGIGETQYF | TGCGCCAGCAGCCGGGGGACTAGCGGGATTGGGGAGACCCAGTACTTC
TRBJ1-5 | TRBV28 | . | once | 17 | CASSLRPPGISNQPQHF | TGTGCCAGCAGTTTAAGACCGCCGGGAATTAGCAATCAGCCCCAGCATTTT
TRBJ2-3 | TRBV4-1 | TRBD2 | . | 17 | CASSQLLTSGRSHTQYF | TGCGCCAGCAGCCAACTGCTGACTAGCGGGAGATCACATACGCAGTATTTT
TRBJ1-5 | TRBV6-5 | . | . | 14 | CASSYSIGDQPQHF | TGTGCCAGCAGTTACTCGATAGGGGATCAGCCCCAGCATTTT
TRBJ2-2 | TRBV7-9 | . | . | 17 | CASSLDAVRARTGELFF | TGTGCCAGCAGCTTAGATGCGGTTAGGGCAAGGACCGGGGAGCTGTTTTTT
TRBJ2-1 | TRBV28 | . | . | 14 | CASTQGLYGAEQFF | TGTGCCAGCACTCAGGGGCTATATGGCGCTGAGCAGTTCTTC
TRBJ2-3 | TRBV5-6 | TRBD2 | . | 14 | CASTLGTREDTQYF | TGTGCCAGCACCTTAGGGACTAGAGAAGATACGCAGTATTTT
TRBJ2-7 | TRBV4-1 | . | . | 15 | CASSQDWRGSYEQYF | TGCGCCAGCAGCCAAGATTGGCGAGGCTCCTACGAGCAGTACTTC
TRBJ2-7 | TRBV6-5 | TRBD2 | . | 16 | CASSYSWGGSRYEQYF | TGTGCCAGCAGTTACTCGTGGGGCGGGAGTCGGTACGAGCAGTACTTC
TRBJ2-2 | TRBV19 | TRBD1 | . | 14 | CASVRDRASGELFF | TGTGCCAGTGTCCGGGACAGGGCCTCCGGGGAGCTGTTTTTT
TRBJ1-1 | TRBV10-3 | . | . | 13 | CAISSEGGLEAFF | TGTGCCATCAGTTCCGAGGGGGGGCTTGAAGCTTTCTTT
TRBJ2-5 | TRBV9 | . | . | 14 | CASRRNKKKETQYF | TGTGCCAGCAGGCGGAACAAGAAAAAAGAGACCCAGTACTTC
TRBJ2-4 | TRBV6-2/TRBV6-3 | . | . | 18 | CASSYNDRGAEAKNIQYF | TGTGCCAGCAGTTATAACGATCGGGGGGCTGAAGCCAAAAACATTCAGTACTTC
TRBJ2-5 | TRBV18 | TRBD2 | . | 17 | CASSPGISGGDQETQYF | TGTGCCAGCTCACCCGGAATTAGCGGGGGAGACCAAGAGACCCAGTACTTC
TRBJ1-2 | TRBV5-1 | . | . | 14 | CASSESGPGYGYTF | TGCGCCAGCAGCGAATCGGGACCGGGATATGGCTACACCTTC
TRBJ2-6 | TRBV7-3 | . | . | 16 | CASSLSRGPGANVLTF | TGTGCCAGCAGCTTAAGTAGAGGGCCAGGGGCCAACGTCCTGACTTTC